This is a list of T cell receptor beta chains from one sample in a study of T cell responses to AZD1222 COVID-19 vaccine. TCRdb keeps only in-frame clones here, not all; method: immunoSEQ multiplex PCR. The sample carries around 190,000 clones, roughly 92% recorded once. The source was peripheral blood, collected 28 days after the second AZD1222 dose. The receptors were gathered from an adult who received the AZD1222 COVID-19 vaccine. Both conserved end residues are part of each CDR3. Each record gives: V gene, J gene, D gene, clone size, CDR3 protein, CDR3 DNA. D genes are given only for firm matches. Not all rows give a size; the values are once, few, many and, for expanded clones, a class.

V: TRBV5-1; J: TRBJ2-7; D: TRBD2; size: few; CDR3: CASSFLGLAQTYEQYF; DNA: TGCGCCAGCAGCTTCCTGGGACTAGCGCAAACTTACGAGCAGTACTTC
V: TRBV10-2; J: TRBJ1-1; D: NA; size: NA; CDR3: CASSESPGLNTEAFF; DNA: TGCGCCAGCAGTGAGTCGCCAGGTCTTAACACTGAAGCTTTCTTT
V: TRBV25-1; J: TRBJ1-3; D: NA; size: NA; CDR3: CASSRKAGNTIYF; DNA: TGTGCCAGCTCCCGCAAGGCTGGAAACACCATATATTTT
V: TRBV7-9; J: TRBJ2-3; D: NA; size: NA; CDR3: CASSLGQGPSTDTQYF; DNA: TGTGCCAGCAGCTTAGGCCAGGGCCCAAGCACAGATACGCAGTATTTT
V: TRBV6-1; J: TRBJ1-1; D: NA; size: NA; CDR3: CASSENNWETRFF; DNA: TGTGCCAGCAGTGAAAATAATTGGGAGACTAGGTTCTTT
V: TRBV2; J: TRBJ2-5; D: TRBD1; size: NA; CDR3: CASRAGTGEETQYF; DNA: TGTGCCAGCAGAGCCGGGACAGGGGAAGAGACCCAGTACTTC
V: TRBV27; J: TRBJ1-1; D: NA; size: NA; CDR3: CASKKLQGPEAFF; DNA: TGTGCCAGCAAAAAGCTACAGGGTCCTGAAGCTTTCTTT
V: TRBV5-4; J: TRBJ2-3; D: NA; size: NA; CDR3: CASSLGGPGSADTQYF; DNA: TGTGCCAGCAGCTTAGGGGGGCCCGGATCGGCAGATACGCAGTATTTT
V: TRBV9; J: TRBJ1-3; D: NA; size: NA; CDR3: CASSYGTKNTIYF; DNA: TGTGCCAGCAGCTACGGGACGAAAAACACCATATATTTT
V: TRBV30; J: TRBJ2-7; D: TRBD2; size: NA; CDR3: CAWGPLAAGYEQYF; DNA: TGTGCCTGGGGCCCCCTAGCGGCTGGCTACGAGCAGTACTTC
V: TRBV11-3; J: TRBJ1-1; D: NA; size: NA; CDR3: CASSPGGARNTEAFF; DNA: TGTGCCAGCAGCCCCGGGGGCGCGAGGAACACTGAAGCTTTCTTT
V: TRBV6-6; J: TRBJ1-6; D: NA; size: NA; CDR3: CASSPLQSPGSPLHF; DNA: TGTGCCAGCAGTCCCCTCCAGTCGCCGGGTTCACCCCTCCACTTT
V: TRBV9; J: TRBJ2-2; D: TRBD2; size: NA; CDR3: CASSAAGGPIYGELFF; DNA: TGTGCCAGCAGCGCAGCGGGAGGGCCTATATACGGGGAGCTGTTTTTT
V: TRBV7-9; J: TRBJ1-2; D: NA; size: few; CDR3: CASSSRGSGGYTF; DNA: TGTGCCAGCAGCTCCCGGGGGTCCGGGGGCTACACCTTC
V: TRBV7-9; J: TRBJ1-1; D: NA; size: NA; CDR3: CASSLLGKSEAFF; DNA: TGTGCCAGCAGCTTACTTGGGAAGAGTGAAGCTTTCTTT
V: TRBV19; J: TRBJ2-6; D: TRBD1; size: NA; CDR3: CASRRTGGSISGANVLTF; DNA: TGTGCCAGTAGAAGGACAGGAGGCTCCATCTCTGGGGCCAACGTCCTGACTTTC